Listed below are T cell receptor beta chains from one sample, sequenced in a study of blood T cell repertoires in COVID-19. The method was immunoSEQ multiplex PCR; TCRdb's version includes in-frame clones alone and lacks a portion of them. Of roughly 400,000 clones in the sample, 87% are singletons; the top ten hold roughly a tenth. Sample: PBMCs or T cells enriched from blood (not recorded which). These receptors all come from a woman in her fifties or sixties who had recovered from COVID-19. The CDR3 runs from the conserved cysteine through the conserved F or W.

>TRBV3-1/TRBV3-2
CATRDSKNIQYF
>TRBV2
CASSPDSSPLHF
>TRBV28
CASSSPTGTVRIQPQHF
>TRBV27
CASKRGFEETQYF
>TRBV9
CASSPWTSGGRTDTQYF
>TRBV2
CASRGRGATNYGYTF
>TRBV7-2
CASSGGQGKYGYTF
>TRBV9
CASSVGVQGSYGYTF
>TRBV7-9
CASSLREGSPLHF
>TRBV5-1
CASSSGLNTEAFF
>TRBV18
CASSDRVGEQYF
>TRBV2
CASSDNNAPSEKLFF
>TRBV19
CASSFLQQPQHF
>TRBV4-1
CASSQEESRTEAFF
>TRBV7-2
CASNPDRESVPLHF
>TRBV2
CASSLIRDRPSGNTIYF
>TRBV19
CATRNRTGAAEAFF
>TRBV11-3
CASSAYRGGSNNEQFF
>TRBV12-1
CASSSRRRDNEQFF
>TRBV7-9
CASSLGQNFEKLFF
>TRBV28
CASSTDRGHEKLFF
>TRBV19
CASSTRGGSPLHF
>TRBV30
CAWQTHRDSYGYTF
>TRBV5-1
CASSPGDRGGKNIQYF
>TRBV19
CATTPRAGEAFF
>TRBV27
CASSFKDSSSYEQYF
>TRBV6-5
CASSYPGGTQYF
>TRBV11-2
CASSSTWGQGDTEAFF
>TRBV29-1
CSVWTGGYGYTF
>TRBV9
CASSARTGGELFF
>TRBV30
CAWSLKAGGTGELFF
>TRBV19
CASSMGRWETQYF
>TRBV27
CASSSLWNTEAFF
>TRBV2
CASSDPGQGSSYNEQFF
>TRBV5-6
CASSLREGAFYEQYF
>TRBV19
CASSISGTNYGYTF
>TRBV14
CASSEWGLPDLQETQYF
>TRBV6-6
CASRPSGYRYGYTF
>TRBV12-3/TRBV12-4
CASSAGGGQPQHF
>TRBV2
CASRLQAGVQGSPLHF
>TRBV11-1
CASSWEGKNNEQFF
>TRBV24-1
CATSGGGYQPQHF